The 6 T cell receptor beta chains below come from one sample, sequenced in a study of T cell responses to AZD1222 COVID-19 vaccine. TCRdb's table, derived via immunoSEQ multiplex PCR, lists solely in-frame clones and lacks some. The sample consists of more than 110,000 clones, just over 90% of them appearing once. The sample here was peripheral blood, taken on day 0 of AZD1222 vaccination. These receptors were obtained from an adult in good health.

The chain combines TRBV7-8 with TRBJ1-1; TRBD1 is a possible D gene (6 bases). The V gene lost 3 bases and the J gene lost 11 bases, with 10 bases spanning the gap. Germline V gene sequence: CDR1 SGHVS, CDR2 FQNEAQ. The length of the CDR3 is 11 residues. The CDR3 spells CASSFRGEAFF. CDR3 nucleotides: TGTGCCAGCAGCTTCAGGGGAGAGGCTTTCTTT. The full variable domain, in which reference TRBV7-8 and TRBJ1-1 provide the parts outside the CDR3, is GAGVSQSPRYKVAKRGQDVALRCDPISGHVSLFWYQQALGQGPEFLTYFQNEAQLDKSGLPSDRFFAERPEGSVSTLKIQRTQQEDSAVYLCASSFRGEAFFGQGTRLTVV.

V gene TRBV5-4 combines with J gene TRBJ2-3, with a tentative D call TRBD1 (6 bases). V lost 5 bases, J lost 4 bases, and 14 bases lay in between. The CDR3 consists of 14 residues. Germline values: CDR1 SGHNT, CDR2 YYREEE (reference sequence). The CDR3 is CASRLTTGSDTQYF. In DNA, the CDR3 is TGTGCCAGCAGACTGACTACAGGGTCAGATACGCAGTATTTT.

V is TRBV5-6 and J is TRBJ1-6, with unresolved D. The ends were cut back, 1 base at V and 7 bases at J, with 12 bases in the middle. Germline V CDR1 and CDR2: SGHDT, YYEEEE. CDR3 length: 15 amino acids. CDR3 amino acids: CASSLKRDLNSPLHF. In nucleotides, the CDR3 is TGTGCCAGCAGCTTGAAAAGGGATTTGAATTCACCCCTCCACTTT.

The J gene is TRBJ2-5, the V gene TRBV2, with D hard to call. Per the germline V gene, CDR1 is SNHLY and CDR2 is FYNNEI. V dropped 4 bases and J dropped 5 bases, with 8 bases sitting between them. The CDR3 covers 12 residues. The CDR3 region is CASSGDHETQYF. The CDR3 DNA reads TGTGCCAGCAGTGGCGATCATGAGACCCAGTACTTC.

The V gene is TRBV24-1, the J gene TRBJ2-3, with a tentative D call TRBD1 (5 bases). Between the trimmed V and J ends, which lost 1 base and 4 bases, there was a span of 14 bases. Germline CDR1 KGHDR, CDR2 SFDVKD. The CDR3 is 16 residues long. The CDR3 DNA reads TGTGCCACCAGTGATTTAGCCAGGGTGAGACCAGATACGCAGTATTTT. Residues: CATSDLARVRPDTQYF.

This chain uses TRBV6-5 with TRBJ2-3; 14 positions match TRBD2. V was pared by 10 bases and J by 5 bases, with 2 bases of the junction left unmatched. Per germline, CDR1 MNHEY and CDR2 SVGAGI. The CDR3 runs to 13 residues. CDR3 coding DNA: TGTGCCACTGGACTAGCGGGGGGAGATACGCAGTATTTT. Residues: CATGLAGGDTQYF.